Below, 32 T cell receptor beta chains from the same sample are listed, as sequenced in a study of cytomegalovirus exposure and HLA in healthy donors. Use of 60 Vbeta and 13 Jbeta primers characterized the PCR. Repertoires were generated with immunoSEQ multiplex PCR, while TCRdb's copy carries only in-frame clones and drops some. This table holds about 120,000 clones, around 74% found once. Sequencing was done on a sample of PBMCs. These TCRs come from a man in his sixties in good health and CMV-seropositive.

V and J are TRBV11-2 and TRBJ2-7; the D gene is possibly TRBD1 (5 bases). CDR1 is SGHAT, CDR2 FQNNGV, per germline. V was trimmed by 3 bases and J by 12 bases, leaving 12 bases between them. The CDR3 extends over 11 amino acids. The CDR3 protein is CASSLGPRPYF. The CDR3 coding sequence is TGTGCCAGCAGCTTGGGGCCCAGGCCGTACTTC. Combining the CDR3 with reference TRBV11-2 and TRBJ2-7 gives the whole variable domain EAGVAQSPRYKIIEKRQSVAFWCNPISGHATLYWYQQILGQGPKLLIQFQNNGVVDDSQLPKDRFSAERLKGVDSTLKIQPAKLEDSAVYLCASSLGPRPYFGPGTRLTVT.

This sequence joins TRBV29-1 and TRBJ2-5; 9 bases agree with TRBD2. Germline V lookup: CDR1 SQVTM, CDR2 ANQGSEA. V gave up 2 bases and J gave up 0 bases; unmatched junction bases: 1. The CDR3 has 14 amino acids. The CDR3 region is CSVELAGHQETQYF. In DNA form, the CDR3 reads TGCAGCGTTGAACTAGCGGGACACCAAGAGACCCAGTACTTC.

The gene calls are TRBV9 and TRBJ1-5; 9 bases are shared with TRBD1. Germline V gives CDR1 SGDLS, CDR2 YYNGEE. After removal of 4 bases from V and 1 base from J, the junction contained 6 bases not matched to a gene. The CDR3 has 16 residues. CDR3 residues: CASSPEGQGSNQPQHF. In DNA, the CDR3 is TGTGCCAGCAGCCCCGAGGGACAGGGAAGCAATCAGCCCCAGCATTTT.

The chain has TRBV10-1 and TRBJ2-2, with TRBD1 matching over 8 bases. The CDR3 is 16 residues long. The germline V gene has CDR1 WNHNN and CDR2 SYGVQD (reference sequence). Germline trimming cut 4 bases from V and 5 bases from J; bases unmatched to any gene: 9. The CDR3 loop reads CASSAQAGGRTGELFF. The CDR3 DNA is TGCGCCAGCAGTGCCCAAGCAGGGGGCCGAACCGGGGAGCTGTTTTTT.

This clone was detected a few times. The chain joins TRBV11-2 to TRBJ2-7, with 11 bases that match TRBD2. The CDR3 is 16 amino acids. CDR1 is SGHAT, CDR2 FQNNGV, per germline. J was trimmed by 6 bases and V by 5 bases; bases with no gene match: 12. In nucleotides, the CDR3 is TGTGCCAGCAGCCCCAGCGTACTAGCGGGAGTCGGCGAGCAGTACTTC. Residues: CASSPSVLAGVGEQYF.

This clone was detected ten times or more. The V and J genes are TRBV28 and TRBJ1-1; D call uncertain. The CDR3 totals 14 residues. From germline, CDR1 is MDHEN and CDR2 SYDVKM. Trimming cost V 5 bases and J 0 bases, with 10 bases left between them. The CDR3 DNA sequence: TGTGCCAGCAGTCCCCTGGAGGTGAACACTGAAGCTTTCTTT. It specifies CASSPLEVNTEAFF.

V and J are TRBV5-1 and TRBJ1-5; D is unresolved. The CDR3 runs 13 residues. Germline V gene lookup returns CDR1 SGHRS and CDR2 YFSETQ. V was pared by 2 bases and J by 6 bases, with 9 bases between. The chain's CDR3 is CASSFDNGQPQHF. Here the CDR3 DNA reads TGCGCCAGCAGCTTTGATAACGGTCAGCCCCAGCATTTT.

This clone was recorded only once. This chain uses TRBV9 with TRBJ1-1; maybe TRBD1 (5 bases). CDR3 length equals 17 residues. In germline, CDR1 is SGDLS, CDR2 YYNGEE. The V end lost 1 base, the J end lost 3 bases, and 19 bases lay between the germline ends. This chain's CDR3 is CASSVNTLEGTYTEAFF. CDR3 sequence (DNA): TGTGCCAGCAGCGTAAATACTTTGGAGGGGACGTACACTGAAGCTTTCTTT.

The V gene is TRBV7-3, the J gene TRBJ1-1, with D possibly matching TRBD1 (6 bases). Germline lookup yields CDR1 SGHTA and CDR2 FQGTGA. This CDR3 spans 12 amino acids. The V and J ends lost 2 bases and 11 bases respectively, with 12 bases between them. DNA of the CDR3: TGTGCCAGCAGCTTAGAGGGACAATGTGCTTTCTTT. This encodes CASSLEGQCAFF. Complete variable domain (other parts from reference TRBV7-3 and TRBJ1-1): GAGVSQTPSNKVTEKGKYVELRCDPISGHTALYWYRQSLGQGPEFLIYFQGTGAADDSGLPNDRFFAVRPEGSVSTLKIQRTERGDSAVYLCASSLEGQCAFFGQGTRLTVV.

The chain has TRBV2 and TRBJ1-5; 7 nucleotides line up with TRBD1. CDR3 length equals 16 residues. Losses at the gene ends were 6 bases for V and 6 bases for J; bases not matched to a gene: 14. Looked up from germline, CDR1 is SNHLY and CDR2 is FYNNEI. CDR3 DNA sequence: TGTGCCAGCAGGATAGAGACAGGGCAAAGGAGTCAGCCCCAGCATTTT. Its protein product is CASRIETGQRSQPQHF.

As to this clone: The junction and the germline gene differ at one end; a read error may be behind it. The chain links TRBV19 to TRBJ2-4, with D perhaps TRBD1 (5 bases). The germline gives CDR1 LNHDA, CDR2 SQIVND (reference sequence). This CDR3 has 15 amino acids. DNA of the CDR3: TGTGCCAGTAGTATTTGGGGCGTGGGAAAAAACAGTCAGTACTTC. It translates to CASSIWGVGKNSQYF.

As for this clone: At one end the junction does not follow the germline gene, possibly because of a read error. The rearrangement uses TRBV7-7 and TRBJ2-7; TRBD2 agrees at 14 bases. The CDR3 consists of 17 residues. Germline assignment: CDR1 SSHAT and CDR2 FNYEAQ (reference sequence). CDR3 sequence reads: CASSLGPGLAGVGEQYF. The DNA for the CDR3 is TGTGCTAGCAGCTTAGGCCCGGGACTAGCGGGAGTGGGCGAGCAGTACTTC.

This chain links TRBV4-2 with TRBJ1-2, with TRBD1 identical over 8 bases. The CDR3 has 13 residues. Germline assignment: CDR1 LGHNA and CDR2 YNFKEQ. Germline trimming cut 2 bases from V and 6 bases from J; bases unmatched to any gene: 2. CDR3 nucleotides: TGTGCCAGCAGCCAACAGGGGGCCCATGGCTACACCTTC. The encoded protein is CASSQQGAHGYTF.

The V and J genes are TRBV7-2 and TRBJ2-3, with D possibly TRBD2 on 5 matching bases. V lost 5 bases to trimming and J lost 8 bases, with 20 bases between them. Germline loops: CDR1 SGHTA, CDR2 FQGNSA. The CDR3 has 15 residues. CDR3 loop: CASSASRAGEATQYF. In DNA, the CDR3 is TGTGCCAGCAGCGCTAGTCGGGCGGGCGAGGCTACGCAGTATTTT.

CDR3 region: CAWGGDDQPQHF. DNA for the CDR3: TGTGCCTGGGGGGGGGATGATCAGCCCCAGCATTTT. The chain links TRBV30 to TRBJ1-5, with D tentatively TRBD1 (5 bases). This CDR3 has 12 amino acids. Per the germline V gene, CDR1 is GTSNPN and CDR2 is SVGIG (reference sequence). The V gene lost 5 bases and the J gene lost 5 bases, with 10 bases spanning the gap.

The chain links TRBV27 to TRBJ1-6; TRBD1 matches 10 bases. Trimming took 5 bases from V and 10 from J; bases not matched to a gene: 11. CDR1 is MNHEY, CDR2 SMNVEV, per germline (reference sequence). The length of the CDR3 is 16 residues. The CDR3 region is CASSPRTGGLGSPLHF. The CDR3 nucleotides are TGTGCCAGCAGTCCCAGGACAGGGGGGCTCGGATCACCCCTCCACTTT.

Here the CDR3 DNA reads TGTGCCAGCAGCTTAGGAGGGGGGGGTCAGCCCCAGCATTTT. It is translated as CASSLGGGGQPQHF. The rearrangement joins TRBV7-8 to TRBJ1-5, with D maybe TRBD1 (6 bases). V was trimmed by 1 base and J by 6 bases, leaving 10 bases between them. CDR1 is SGHVS, CDR2 FQNEAQ, per germline. The CDR3 has 14 amino acids. The whole variable domain, filled in from reference TRBV7-8 and TRBJ1-5, reads GAGVSQSPRYKVAKRGQDVALRCDPISGHVSLFWYQQALGQGPEFLTYFQNEAQLDKSGLPSDRFFAERPEGSVSTLKIQRTQQEDSAVYLCASSLGGGGQPQHFGDGTRLSIL.

This chain connects TRBV5-1 to TRBJ1-6, with TRBD1 as a possible D gene (6 bases). There are 16 residues in the CDR3. Trimming left V 6 bases short and J 9 bases short, with 22 bases between. Germline V gene data show CDR1 as SGHRS and CDR2 as YFSETQ. In nucleotides, the CDR3 is TGCGCCAGCACGGACAGCTCCAGAAGTCGTGGTTCACCCCTCCACTTT. This translates into CASTDSSRSRGSPLHF.

The chain recombines TRBV5-6 with TRBJ1-1; tentative D call: TRBD1 (5 bases). CDR1 and CDR2 (germline): SGHDT, YYEEEE. The CDR3 sequence is 15 residues long. The ends were cut back, 1 base at V and 2 bases at J, with 12 bases in the middle. The CDR3: CASSLRGFKNTEAFF. The DNA for the CDR3 is TGTGCCAGCAGCTTGAGGGGATTTAAAAACACTGAAGCTTTCTTT.

The CDR3 sequence is CASNFEGTGVYEQFF. The CDR3, as DNA: TGTGCCAGCAATTTCGAGGGGACAGGGGTCTATGAGCAGTTCTTC. J is TRBJ2-1 and V is TRBV6-5; 10 bases agree with TRBD1. J lost 8 bases, V lost 7 bases, and 11 bases had no gene match. Germline lookup yields CDR1 MNHEY and CDR2 SVGAGI. This CDR3 region has 15 residues.

This clone was detected once. V is TRBV9 and J is TRBJ2-1; 9 positions match TRBD1. J was trimmed by 5 bases and V by 0 bases; bases with no gene match: 21. This CDR3 region has 21 residues. Germline CDR1 is SGDLS and CDR2 is YYNGEE. CDR3: CASSVAHGIFGGQGFDNEQFF. DNA of the CDR3: TGTGCCAGCAGCGTAGCTCACGGGATTTTCGGGGGACAGGGTTTTGACAATGAGCAGTTCTTC.

This clone was counted a single time. CDR3 bases: TGTGCCAGCAGTTTATCTTGGCGGGGGGGCGGGAATACGCAGTATTTT. Encoded protein: CASSLSWRGGGNTQYF. The chain joins TRBV27 to TRBJ2-3, with 9 positions matching TRBD2. The germline V gene encodes CDR1 MNHEY and CDR2 SMNVEV (reference sequence). The CDR3 is 16 residues long. V shed 0 bases and J 7 bases; nucleotides not matched to a gene: 8.

Of note for this clone: Other DNA variants within this sample encode the same CDR3. The chain employs TRBV6-1 and TRBJ1-1; D is unclear. The CDR3 totals 12 residues. The germline V and J ends were trimmed by 8 bases and 4 bases, with 11 bases remaining between them. CDR1 MNHNS and CDR2 SASEGT come from the germline V gene. This CDR3 is CASSGHGTEAFF. In nucleotides, the CDR3 is TGTGCCAGCTCAGGTCACGGCACTGAAGCTTTCTTT.

This clone was seen at least ten times. The chain joins TRBV11-2 to TRBJ1-1, with 7 bases matching TRBD1. Germline CDR1 is SGHAT and CDR2 is FQNNGV. The CDR3 spans 15 residues. Unmatched junction bases numbered 10, after V lost 4 bases and J lost 5 bases. The CDR3 loop is CASSSMKRGRTEAFF. CDR3 sequence (DNA): TGTGCCAGCAGCTCGATGAAAAGGGGGCGGACTGAAGCTTTCTTT.

The chain combines TRBV5-1 with TRBJ1-3; TRBD1 aligns across 10 bases. V lost 4 bases to trimming and J lost 4 bases; unmatched junction nucleotides: 5. CDR1 is SGHRS and CDR2 is YFSETQ in the germline V gene. CDR3 size: 15 residues. In nucleotides, the CDR3 is TGCGCCAGCAGCCCGGGACAGGGGTACGGAAACACCATATATTTT. This translates into CASSPGQGYGNTIYF.

The chain has TRBV5-1 and TRBJ1-1; 7 bases are a match to TRBD1. Per germline, CDR1 SGHRS and CDR2 YFSETQ. V was pared by 2 bases and J by 3 bases, with 4 bases of the junction left unmatched. The CDR3 extends over 14 amino acids. The CDR3 loop reads CASSFRQGDTEAFF. CDR3 DNA sequence: TGCGCCAGCAGCTTTAGACAGGGCGACACTGAAGCTTTCTTT.

This clone has a single count. This chain connects TRBV6-1 to TRBJ1-5; D call uncertain. Germline values: CDR1 MNHNS, CDR2 SASEGT. Trimming left V 2 bases short and J 6 bases short, with 11 bases between. The CDR3 runs 14 residues. The CDR3: CASSEYSMGQPQHF. The CDR3, as DNA: TGTGCCAGCAGTGAATACAGTATGGGTCAGCCCCAGCATTTT.

The chain employs TRBV5-4 and TRBJ2-7, with 11 bases aligning to TRBD2. Trimming cost V 0 bases and J 7 bases; bases outside gene matches: 3. Germline CDR1 SGHNT, CDR2 YYREEE (reference sequence). This CDR3 has 14 residues. DNA for the CDR3: TGTGCCAGCAGCTTGGGACTAGCGGGGCGGGAGCAGTACTTC. This codes for CASSLGLAGREQYF.

The chain has TRBV5-6 and TRBJ2-7; unclear D gene. V was shortened by 0 bases and J by 2 bases, with 9 bases between the two germline ends. This CDR3 is built from 14 residues. Looked up from germline, CDR1 is SGHDT and CDR2 is YYEEEE. CDR3 protein: CASSLAGGPYEQYF. CDR3 in DNA: TGTGCCAGCAGCTTGGCGGGTGGCCCCTACGAGCAGTACTTC. The whole variable domain, filled in from reference TRBV5-6 and TRBJ2-7, reads DAGVTQSPTHLIKTRGQQVTLRCSPKSGHDTVSWYQQALGQGPQFIFQYYEEEERQRGNFPDRFSGHQFPNYSSELNVNALLLGDSALYLCASSLAGGPYEQYFGPGTRLTVT.

V is TRBV19 and J is TRBJ1-1; D unresolved. The germline V and J ends were trimmed by 2 bases and 0 bases, with 7 bases remaining between them. CDR1 is LNHDA, CDR2 SQIVND, per germline (reference sequence). The CDR3 extends over 14 amino acids. The CDR3 region is CASSISQMNTEAFF. The CDR3, as DNA: TGTGCCAGTAGTATATCCCAGATGAACACTGAAGCTTTCTTT.

CDR3 sequence reads: CASSLGQGAYNEQFF. CDR3 bases: TGTGCCAGCAGCTTGGGGCAGGGGGCCTACAATGAGCAGTTCTTC. This chain links TRBV5-5 with TRBJ2-1, with 7 bases aligning to TRBD1. Germline V gene lookup returns CDR1 SGHKS and CDR2 YYEKEE (reference sequence). J was trimmed by 2 bases and V by 0 bases; bases with no gene match: 2. The CDR3 is 15 residues long.

This clone has just one count. The J gene is TRBJ1-2, the V gene TRBV7-2; 7 nucleotides agree with TRBD1. V lost 4 bases to trimming and J lost 0 bases; unmatched junction nucleotides: 5. The germline V gene has CDR1 SGHTA and CDR2 FQGNSA. The CDR3 sequence is 15 residues long. This CDR3 is CASSSYRGSNYGYTF. The CDR3 DNA sequence: TGTGCCAGCAGCTCTTACAGGGGATCTAACTATGGCTACACCTTC.